The 24 T cell receptor beta chains below were found in one sample sequenced in a study of shared clonotypes between healthy human individuals. Clones were read by immunoSEQ multiplex PCR, and TCRdb kept only the in-frame ones, dropping some. The table has a few million clones, over 85% seen once; the top ten hold roughly 0.13%. Sequenced input: naive CD4+ T cells sorted from blood. Subset denoted: CD45RA+ positively selected. The source of these receptors is a young man in good health.

This clone was found a few times. Other nucleotide sequences from this sample produce the same CDR3. This sequence joins TRBV7-9 and TRBJ2-3, with unresolved D. The germline V gene encodes CDR1 SEHNR and CDR2 FQNEAQ (reference sequence). The CDR3 runs to 13 residues. V lost 5 bases and J lost 2, with 8 bases in between. The CDR3 DNA is TGTGCCAGCAGCCGAGATTTCACAGATACGCAGTATTTT. Translation gives CASSRDFTDTQYF.

The chain uses TRBV19 and TRBJ1-5, with 12 bases aligning to TRBD1. Germline V lookup: CDR1 LNHDA, CDR2 SQIVND (reference sequence). The J segment lost 6 bases and the V segment lost 9 bases, leaving 9 bases of the junction unmatched. This CDR3 has 15 residues. CDR3 coding DNA: TGTGCCAGCTCCCGGGGACAGGGGGCAAGTCAGCCCCAGCATTTT. Its translation: CASSRGQGASQPQHF.

The V and J genes are TRBV15 and TRBJ2-7; D not certain. The V and J ends lost 4 bases and 1 base respectively, with 8 bases between them. The CDR3 runs 13 residues. Germline V lookup: CDR1 LNHNV, CDR2 YYDKDF (reference sequence). The CDR3 DNA reads TGTGCCACCAGCACCATAGATTCCTACGAGCAGTACTTC. Its translation: CATSTIDSYEQYF. The full variable domain, completed using reference TRBV15 and TRBJ2-7, is DAMVIQNPRYQVTQFGKPVTLSCSQTLNHNVMYWYQQKSSQAPKLLFHYYDKDFNNEADTPDNFQSRRPNTSFCFLDIRSPGLGDTAMYLCATSTIDSYEQYFGPGTRLTVT.

The CDR3 reads CASSQAAGPGNTIYF. DNA of the CDR3: TGCGCCAGCAGCCAAGCCGCGGGCCCTGGAAACACCATATATTTT. The chain is built from TRBV4-1 and TRBJ1-3; no clear D gene. CDR3 length: 15 residues. The V gene's germline CDR1 is MGHRA and CDR2 YSYEKL. V dropped 1 base and J dropped 2 bases, with 9 bases sitting between them.

About this clone itself: Other nucleotide sequences in the sample specify the same CDR3. This chain connects TRBV7-2 to TRBJ2-7; no firm D call. The V gene's germline CDR1 is SGHTA and CDR2 FQGNSA. The V and J ends lost 3 bases and 6 bases respectively, with 6 bases between them. CDR3 size: 11 residues. The CDR3 sequence is CASSFRSEQYF. DNA of the CDR3: TGTGCCAGCAGCTTTAGATCCGAGCAGTACTTC.

The chain employs TRBV11-2 and TRBJ2-1; TRBD2 matches at 13 bases. Germline CDR1 reads SGHAT; CDR2 reads FQNNGV. Trimming cost V 3 bases and J 8 bases; bases outside gene matches: 7. This CDR3 spans 16 amino acids. The CDR3 DNA reads TGTGCCAGCAGCTTGCGGACTAGCGGGAGTTCTTATGAGCAGTTCTTC. This encodes CASSLRTSGSSYEQFF.

The chain joins TRBV6-5 to TRBJ2-7; 7 bases agree with TRBD1. This CDR3 is built from 14 residues. J was trimmed by 1 base and V by 4 bases; bases with no gene match: 4. CDR1 MNHEY and CDR2 SVGAGI come from the germline V gene. This CDR3 reads CASSSGTASYEQYF. The CDR3 DNA sequence: TGTGCCAGCAGTTCAGGGACAGCTTCCTACGAGCAGTACTTC.

The rearrangement uses TRBV30 and TRBJ1-5, with no clear D. The CDR3 contains 13 residues. Germline V lookup: CDR1 GTSNPN, CDR2 SVGIG (reference sequence). The germline V and J ends were trimmed by 0 bases and 6 bases, with 9 bases remaining between them. CDR3 amino acids: CAWSVELGQPQHF. CDR3 nucleotides: TGTGCCTGGAGTGTAGAGCTGGGTCAGCCCCAGCATTTT.

The chain joins TRBV7-2 to TRBJ2-7; 8 nucleotides agree with TRBD2. V shed 3 bases and J 6 bases; nucleotides not matched to a gene: 10. The CDR3 covers 15 residues. In germline, CDR1 is SGHTA, CDR2 FQGNSA. The DNA for the CDR3 is TGTGCCAGCAGCTTCCTAGGGGCCAGCGGGAGCGAGCAGTACTTC. Residues: CASSFLGASGSEQYF.

The chain has TRBV7-9 and TRBJ2-5; D gene unclear. The DNA end is more similar to TRBJ2-7, so the J call may be wrong. The CDR3 sequence is 14 residues long. CDR1 SEHNR and CDR2 FQNEAQ come from the germline V gene (reference sequence). In DNA form, the CDR3 reads TGTGCCAGCACCTTTTCGGGTCGAGCCTACGAGCAGTACTTC. It yields the protein CASTFSGRAYEQYF.

The CDR3 bases are TGTGCCAGCAGCTTAGCTCGGGGGGTCAAGGGGTACAATGAGCAGTTCTTC. Residues: CASSLARGVKGYNEQFF. V gene TRBV7-9 combines with J gene TRBJ2-1, with TRBD2 identical over 7 bases. The germline CDR1 and CDR2 sequences are SEHNR and FQNEAQ (reference sequence). J gave up 4 bases and V 0 bases, and 9 bases lay outside the gene matches. The CDR3 is made up of 17 amino acids.

CDR3 DNA sequence: TGTGCCAGCAGCCCTACGGGTCCCTCAGGCTATGGCTACACCTTC. Residues: CASSPTGPSGYGYTF. This rearrangement joins TRBV5-6 to TRBJ1-2; D uncertain. The ends were cut back, 4 bases at V and 4 bases at J, with 17 bases in the middle. The CDR3 is 15 residues long. Germline V lookup: CDR1 SGHDT, CDR2 YYEEEE.

Here the CDR3 reads CASTPGGPFYGYTF. The CDR3 bases are TGTGCCAGCACCCCGGGGGGTCCCTTCTATGGCTACACCTTC. The chain uses TRBV7-2 and TRBJ1-2, with D possibly being TRBD1 (5 bases). CDR3 length: 14 residues. Trimming shortened V by 7 bases and J by 4 bases, and 16 bases separated the two germline ends. From germline, CDR1 is SGHTA and CDR2 FQGNSA.

The V gene is TRBV2, the J gene TRBJ2-6, with D hard to call. The CDR3 totals 14 residues. V was shortened by 6 bases and J by 1 base, with 7 bases between the two germline ends. Germline CDR1 reads SNHLY; CDR2 reads FYNNEI. Here the CDR3 reads CASSQESGANVLTF. CDR3 nucleotide sequence: TGTGCCAGCAGCCAGGAATCTGGGGCCAACGTCCTGACTTTC.

The chain combines TRBV27 with TRBJ2-5; D is unclear. Germline V gene sequence: CDR1 MNHEY, CDR2 SMNVEV (reference sequence). V was trimmed by 0 bases and J by 5 bases, leaving 7 bases between them. The CDR3 has 13 amino acids. The CDR3 region has the DNA TGTGCCAGCAGTTTATCGAACGGGGAGACCCAGTACTTC. It translates to CASSLSNGETQYF.

The gene calls are TRBV9 and TRBJ2-2; D possibly matches TRBD1 or TRBD2 (5 bases each). Germline CDR1 and CDR2: SGDLS and YYNGEE. V lost 4 bases, J lost 5 bases, and 18 bases lay in between. CDR3 length: 16 residues. The CDR3 sequence is CASSPRWDELTGELFF. The CDR3 DNA follows: TGTGCCAGCAGCCCCCGGTGGGACGAATTGACCGGGGAGCTGTTTTTT.

Comments on this clone: Compared with germline, one end of the junction differs, possibly owing to a read error. Additional DNA sequences in this sample encode the identical CDR3. The chain uses TRBV10-3 and TRBJ2-7, with 10 bases that match TRBD1. The CDR3 is 18 amino acids. Per the germline V gene, CDR1 is ENHRY and CDR2 is SYGVKD. The CDR3 reads CAISESSRSGDRGDEQYF. CDR3 in DNA: TGTGCCATCAGCGAGTCATCGAGATCTGGGGACAGGGGAGACGAGCAGTACTTC.

The chain links TRBV6-1 to TRBJ1-5, with D possibly matching TRBD1 (6 bases). Per germline, CDR1 MNHNS and CDR2 SASEGT. Trimming took 5 bases from V and 6 from J, leaving 14 bases between them. The CDR3 is made up of 14 amino acids. The CDR3 nucleotides are TGTGCCAGCAGTATAGGGGGGTACGGTCAGCCCCAGCATTTT. Translation: CASSIGGYGQPQHF.

This chain uses TRBV7-9 with TRBJ2-2; D is unclear. The germline gives CDR1 SEHNR, CDR2 FQNEAQ (reference sequence). V was clipped by 1 base and J by 1 base, with 4 bases between them. The CDR3 extends over 14 amino acids. The CDR3 DNA reads TGTGCCAGCAGCTTAGAGTGGAACACCGGGGAGCTGTTTTTT. It translates to CASSLEWNTGELFF.

This clone was observed a single time. The chain joins TRBV19 to TRBJ2-3; D is possibly TRBD1 (5 bases). This CDR3 has 13 residues. The germline V gene encodes CDR1 LNHDA and CDR2 SQIVND (reference sequence). Trimming removed 5 bases from V and 4 bases from J, with 10 bases in between. CDR3 DNA sequence: TGTGCCAGTAGTGATATAGGGGCAGATACGCAGTATTTT. It specifies CASSDIGADTQYF.

This clone was recorded a few times. This chain connects TRBV11-3 to TRBJ1-1; the D is unclear. CDR1 and CDR2 (germline): SGHNT, YENEEA. This CDR3 is built from 13 residues. Trimming left V 4 bases short and J 3 bases short, with 9 bases between. In DNA, the CDR3 is TGTGCCAGCAGCTATGGAGAGTACACTGAAGCTTTCTTT. Amino acids: CASSYGEYTEAFF.

This clone was recorded only once. This chain uses TRBV27 with TRBJ2-1, with TRBD1 as a possible D gene (6 bases). Germline CDR1 MNHEY, CDR2 SMNVEV (reference sequence). Trimming stripped 6 bases from V and 9 bases from J, with 18 bases between. CDR3 length: 14 amino acids. The CDR3 DNA reads as TGTGCCAGCAGCCGAGGACAGACTCATGGTGAGCAGTTCTTC. Translation: CASSRGQTHGEQFF.

This clone has a single count. The CDR3 here is CASSAALGPEQFF. CDR3 nucleotide sequence: TGTGCCAGCAGTGCTGCGCTCGGTCCTGAGCAGTTCTTC. The gene calls are TRBV6-5 and TRBJ2-1; D call uncertain. The V and J ends lost 5 bases and 9 bases respectively, with 14 bases between them. The CDR3 contains 13 residues. Germline values: CDR1 MNHEY, CDR2 SVGAGI.

CDR3 nucleotides: TGTGCCAGCGGCTATATGGATGGAGAGACCCAGTACTTC. Translation gives CASGYMDGETQYF. The chain links TRBV7-9 to TRBJ2-5, with unresolved D. Trimming stripped 8 bases from V and 4 bases from J, with 14 bases between. CDR1 and CDR2 (germline): SEHNR, FQNEAQ (reference sequence). The CDR3 has 13 amino acids.